Following are 26 T cell receptor beta chains from one sample sequenced in a study of T cell responses to AZD1222 COVID-19 vaccine. TCRdb's copy holds only in-frame clones and misses some; the assay was immunoSEQ multiplex PCR. The table shows about 120,000 clones, with approximately 90% occurring only once. This sample comprised peripheral blood, obtained on day 0 of AZD1222 vaccination. The receptors were gathered from an adult in good health.

The J gene is TRBJ2-5, the V gene TRBV5-1, with 9 bases aligning to TRBD1. Losses at the gene ends were 4 bases for V and 2 bases for J; bases not matched to a gene: 18. Germline V CDR1 and CDR2: SGHRS, YFSETQ. CDR3 size: 19 residues. The CDR3 sequence: CASSQMGLGTGWTQETQYF. The CDR3 DNA follows: TGCGCCAGCAGCCAGATGGGCTTGGGGACAGGGTGGACACAAGAGACCCAGTACTTC.

The V gene is TRBV28, the J gene TRBJ1-2, with 7 bases fitting TRBD1. V trimming: 2 bases; J trimming: 4 bases; junction bases outside the gene matches: 4. CDR1 is MDHEN, CDR2 SYDVKM, per germline. The length of the CDR3 is 14 residues. The CDR3 protein is CASSLLAGGYGYTF. Here the CDR3 DNA reads TGTGCCAGCAGTTTACTAGCAGGGGGCTATGGCTACACCTTC.

The chain couples TRBV10-1 to TRBJ2-2; a possible D gene is TRBD1 (5 bases). The germline CDR1 and CDR2 sequences are WNHNN and SYGVQD (reference sequence). The CDR3 spans 14 residues. V lost 5 bases, J lost 4 bases, and 11 bases lay in between. CDR3 amino acids: CASSTQGRTGELFF. CDR3 coding DNA: TGCGCCAGCAGTACTCAGGGTCGCACCGGGGAGCTGTTTTTT.

The gene calls are TRBV19 and TRBJ2-7; D could derive from TRBD1 or TRBD2 (5 bases each). From germline, CDR1 is LNHDA and CDR2 SQIVND (reference sequence). Trimming removed 2 bases at V and 4 bases at J, with 12 bases between. The CDR3 is 14 amino acids. The CDR3 reads CASSISVRGYEQYF. DNA for the CDR3: TGTGCCAGTAGTATATCGGTGAGGGGTTACGAGCAGTACTTC.

The chain joins TRBV5-1 to TRBJ1-2; D call uncertain. Germline assignment: CDR1 SGHRS and CDR2 YFSETQ. V gave up 0 bases and J gave up 6 bases, with 15 bases separating them. The CDR3 runs 15 residues. The CDR3 coding sequence is TGCGCCAGCAGCTTGGGCTTCGGCACCCACCATGGCTACACCTTC. Translation: CASSLGFGTHHGYTF.

CDR3 nucleotides: TGTGCCACTAGAGGGATAGGGGGTTACAATTCACCCCTCCACTTT. It is translated as CATRGIGGYNSPLHF. The chain links TRBV2 to TRBJ1-6, with D perhaps matching TRBD1 (6 bases). Trimming stripped 10 bases from V and 7 bases from J, with 20 bases between. Germline V CDR1 and CDR2: SNHLY, FYNNEI. The CDR3 covers 15 residues.

This chain connects TRBV9 to TRBJ2-2; TRBD1 or TRBD2 may be the D gene (5 bases each). The CDR3 sequence is 15 residues long. The germline V gene encodes CDR1 SGDLS and CDR2 YYNGEE. V lost 0 bases, J lost 5 bases, and 11 bases lay in between. CDR3 in DNA: TGTGCCAGCAGCGTAGAGGGGCCGGGGACCGGGGAGCTGTTTTTT. Residues: CASSVEGPGTGELFF.

The chain couples TRBV6-2 or TRBV6-3 to TRBJ2-1; D is ambiguous. CDR3 length equals 11 residues. The germline V and J ends were trimmed by 2 bases and 10 bases, with 6 bases remaining between them. The germline V gene has CDR1 MNHEY and CDR2 SVGEGT. The CDR3 here is CASSYPEEQFF. The DNA for the CDR3 is TGTGCCAGCAGTTACCCCGAAGAGCAGTTCTTC.

The chain links TRBV6-5 to TRBJ1-1; maybe TRBD1 (6 bases). V was cut by 6 bases and J by 8 bases, with 13 bases left in between. Germline assignment: CDR1 MNHEY and CDR2 SVGAGI. CDR3 length equals 12 residues. CDR3 sequence: CASSTGGAEAFF. In DNA, the CDR3 is TGTGCCAGCAGCACGGGGGGGGCAGAAGCTTTCTTT.

The chain is built from TRBV7-2 and TRBJ2-2, with 7 positions matching TRBD1. Germline loops: CDR1 SGHTA, CDR2 FQGNSA. Trimming took 5 bases from V and 8 from J; bases not matched to a gene: 8. This CDR3 region has 14 residues. The CDR3 DNA is TGTGCCAGCAGCATTACACAGGGGTCTGGGGAGCTGTTTTTT. It encodes CASSITQGSGELFF.

Only a few counts were recorded for this clone. CDR3 bases: TGTGCCAGCAGAGGGGGCCTTCCCGGGGAGCTGTTTTTT. Protein sequence: CASRGGLPGELFF. The chain is built from TRBV6-5 and TRBJ2-2; TRBD1 matches 7 bases. From germline, CDR1 is MNHEY and CDR2 SVGAGI. V shed 6 bases, J shed 6 bases, and the junction held 4 bases outside the gene matches. CDR3 length: 13 amino acids.

The V call is TRBV7-2, the J call TRBJ1-2, with D tentatively TRBD1 (5 bases). CDR3 length equals 15 residues. V lost 3 bases, J lost 4 bases, and 15 bases lay in between. Germline-derived CDR1 and CDR2 are SGHTA and FQGNSA. The CDR3 DNA reads TGTGCCAGCAGCTTGGGAGGGGAGTCTAGCTATGGCTACACCTTC. This sequence encodes CASSLGGESSYGYTF.

In DNA, the CDR3 is TGTGCCAGCAGCGACGGGAGCGGGGGTTACACAGATACGCAGTATTTT. It encodes CASSDGSGGYTDTQYF. This chain uses TRBV7-3 with TRBJ2-3; the match to TRBD2 covers 8 bases. The V gene's germline CDR1 is SGHTA and CDR2 FQGTGA. After removal of 5 bases from V and 2 bases from J, the junction contained 9 bases not matched to a gene. The CDR3 runs to 16 residues.

The chain recombines TRBV6-2 or TRBV6-3 with TRBJ2-1; D remains unclear. The germline V and J ends were trimmed by 6 bases and 6 bases, with 15 bases remaining between them. Looked up from germline, CDR1 is MNHEY and CDR2 is SVGEGT. This CDR3 is 14 amino acids long. The CDR3 coding sequence is TGTGCCAGCAGCCCACCTTTAGCCCCCAATGAGCAGTTCTTC. It is translated as CASSPPLAPNEQFF.

V gene TRBV12-5 combines with J gene TRBJ2-2; 7 positions agree with TRBD1. Trimming cost V 5 bases and J 4 bases; bases outside gene matches: 7. The CDR3 covers 15 residues. Germline lookup yields CDR1 LGHNT and CDR2 FRNRAP. The CDR3 DNA follows: TGTGCTAGTGGTCCCGGACAGGTCCCCACCGGGGAGCTGTTTTTT. Its protein product is CASGPGQVPTGELFF.

The chain is built from TRBV7-2 and TRBJ2-5; 8 bases agree with TRBD2. V shed 1 base, J shed 5 bases, and the junction held 9 bases outside the gene matches. This CDR3 is built from 16 residues. The germline CDR1 and CDR2 sequences are SGHTA and FQGNSA. CDR3 in amino acids: CASSLVHAGGMETQYF. CDR3 bases: TGTGCCAGCAGCTTAGTCCACGCGGGGGGCATGGAGACCCAGTACTTC. The full variable domain, in which reference TRBV7-2 and TRBJ2-5 provide the parts outside the CDR3, is GAGVSQSPSNKVTEKGKDVELRCDPISGHTALYWYRQSLGQGLEFLIYFQGNSAPDKSGLPSDRFSAERTGGSVSTLTIQRTQQEDSAVYLCASSLVHAGGMETQYFGPGTRLLVL.

The chain combines TRBV9 with TRBJ1-2; 7 bases map to TRBD1. V trimming: 0 bases; J trimming: 4 bases; junction bases outside the gene matches: 9. Looked up from germline, CDR1 is SGDLS and CDR2 is YYNGEE. There are 16 residues in the CDR3. The CDR3 sequence: CASSVGPTGEGYGYTF. In DNA form, the CDR3 reads TGTGCCAGCAGCGTAGGGCCCACAGGGGAAGGCTATGGCTACACCTTC. Variable domain in full (rest from reference TRBV9 and TRBJ1-2): DSGVTQTPKHLITATGQRVTLRCSPRSGDLSVYWYQQSLDQGLQFLIQYYNGEERAKGNILERFSAQQFPDLHSELNLSSLELGDSALYFCASSVGPTGEGYGYTFGSGTRLTVV.

V usage is TRBV29-1 and J usage is TRBJ2-7, with a tentative D call TRBD1 (5 bases). The CDR3 is made up of 12 amino acids. V was trimmed by 7 bases and J by 4 bases, leaving 14 bases between them. In germline, CDR1 is SQVTM, CDR2 ANQGSEA. The DNA of the CDR3 is TGCAGCGCCTATGACAGTACGTACGAGCAGTACTTC. It encodes CSAYDSTYEQYF.

The gene calls are TRBV28 and TRBJ2-7; D possibly uses TRBD1 or TRBD2 (7 bases each). The CDR3 has 13 residues. Per germline, CDR1 MDHEN and CDR2 SYDVKM. Between the trimmed V and J ends, which lost 9 bases and 4 bases, there was a span of 16 bases. CDR3 protein: CASQGGLTYEQYF. CDR3 in DNA: TGTGCCAGTCAGGGGGGGCTTACTTACGAGCAGTACTTC.

The chain uses TRBV27 and TRBJ1-4, with 7 positions matching TRBD1. Germline assignment: CDR1 MNHEY and CDR2 SMNVEV (reference sequence). The CDR3 is 15 residues long. Losses at the gene ends were 6 bases for V and 7 bases for J; bases not matched to a gene: 11. The CDR3 bases are TGTGCCAGCAGGATGGGTTCGACAGGGACTGAAAAACTGTTTTTT. Translation gives CASRMGSTGTEKLFF.

V and J are TRBV6-2 or TRBV6-3 and TRBJ1-4, with a tentative D call TRBD1 (6 bases). Germline-derived CDR1 and CDR2 are MNHEY and SVGEGT. This CDR3 spans 15 amino acids. The V and J ends lost 4 bases and 3 bases respectively, with 12 bases between them. The CDR3, as DNA: TGTGCCAGCAGTTTGAGACAGGCCTCTAATGAAAAACTGTTTTTT. Protein: CASSLRQASNEKLFF.

Here the CDR3 reads CASSLAGGLTQYF. DNA of the CDR3: TGCGCCAGCAGCTTGGCGGGGGGCCTAACCCAGTACTTC. The V call is TRBV5-1, the J call TRBJ2-5; a weak D match, TRBD2 (7 bases). The germline CDR1 and CDR2 sequences are SGHRS and YFSETQ. The CDR3 is 13 amino acids. V shed 0 bases and J shed 8 bases, with 11 bases lying between them.

V is TRBV11-3 and J is TRBJ2-2, with 9 bases lining up with TRBD1. J gave up 3 bases and V 1 base, and 0 bases lay outside the gene matches. The germline V gene has CDR1 SGHNT and CDR2 YENEEA. The CDR3 spans 15 residues. For the CDR3, the DNA is TGTGCCAGCAGCTTAGGACAGGGGGACACCGGGGAGCTGTTTTTT. Translating it yields CASSLGQGDTGELFF.

The chain combines TRBV28 with TRBJ1-1; D uncertain. The length of the CDR3 is 11 residues. The germline CDR1 and CDR2 sequences are MDHEN and SYDVKM. The V end was cut by 7 bases, the J end by 4 bases, with 7 bases between. The CDR3 DNA sequence: TGTGCCAGCACCGGGATCACTGAAGCTTTCTTT. This encodes CASTGITEAFF.

This chain uses TRBV6-2 or TRBV6-3 with TRBJ1-5; D gene uncertain. Germline V CDR1 and CDR2: MNHEY, SVGEGT. V lost 4 bases to trimming and J lost 2 bases, with 6 bases between them. The CDR3 covers 13 residues. CDR3 bases: TGTGCCAGCAGTTCCAGCGGCAATCAGCCCCAGCATTTT. Its protein product is CASSSSGNQPQHF.

The V gene is TRBV4-3, the J gene TRBJ2-2; TRBD1 might be the D (6 bases). Germline CDR1 reads LGHNA; CDR2 reads YSLEER. V lost 1 base and J 3 bases, leaving 9 bases between the germline ends. CDR3 length: 15 amino acids. The CDR3 spells CASSQGTDYTGELFF. DNA of the CDR3: TGCGCCAGCAGCCAAGGGACAGACTACACCGGGGAGCTGTTTTTT.